This T cell receptor beta chain emerged from a study of blood T cell repertoires in COVID-19. Study background: Sites across the United States, Italy and Spain contributed samples from acute and convalescent COVID-19.

Original analysis: From reference gene primer amplification, estimates of nucleated cell counts were derived. Assay used: immunoSEQ multiplex PCR; TCRdb lists only in-frame clones, some missing. The DNA was the basis for D and trimming; V, J and clone size are from that table. The table includes some 300,000 clones, 85% to 90% detected once. The CDR3 loop spans 14 amino acids. The germline V gene has CDR1 SGHRS and CDR2 YFSETQ. V dropped 3 bases and J dropped 3 bases, with 13 bases sitting between them. This receptor was obtained from a man aged 70 or older with acute or convalescent COVID-19. V and J are TRBV5-1 and TRBJ2-7; D is unclear. The source material was peripheral blood. The CDR3 region is CASSYETLNYEQYF. CDR3 DNA sequence: TGCGCCAGCAGCTACGAGACTCTTAACTACGAGCAGTACTTC.